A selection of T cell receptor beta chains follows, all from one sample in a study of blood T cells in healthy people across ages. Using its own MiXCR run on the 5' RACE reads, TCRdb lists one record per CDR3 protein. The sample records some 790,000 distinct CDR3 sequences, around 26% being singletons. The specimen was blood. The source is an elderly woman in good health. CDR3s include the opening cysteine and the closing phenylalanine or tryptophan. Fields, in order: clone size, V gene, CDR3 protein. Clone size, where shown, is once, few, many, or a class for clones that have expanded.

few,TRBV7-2,CASSLSGTGVPYSSTDTQYF
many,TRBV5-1,CASRGLGQSYEQYF
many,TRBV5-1,CASSGGDRSDYGYTF
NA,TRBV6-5,CASSDSLERGSQETQYF
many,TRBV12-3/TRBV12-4,CASKFRRGGLPEAFF
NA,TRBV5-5,CASSLGGTAPYEQYF
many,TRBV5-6,CASTPLGRGSSGANVLTF
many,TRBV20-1,CSAQLSGAYTDTQYF
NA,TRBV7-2,CASSSRGQSNRGVEAFF
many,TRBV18,CASSPTDRNYGYTF
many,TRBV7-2,CASSLSAGQGFGEQYF
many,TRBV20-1,CSARIGSRSEGAKNIQYF
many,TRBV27,CASSLSWGVQETQYF
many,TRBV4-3,CASSQDGGSTDTQYF
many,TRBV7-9,CASSAQGDTQYF
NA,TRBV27,CASSGTGGSPLHF
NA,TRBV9,CASSVTSGEFGEQYF
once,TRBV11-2,CASSLGQDYYNEQFF
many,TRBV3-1,CASSRTRPGISPLHF
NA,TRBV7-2,CASSLGTGAAGNTIYF
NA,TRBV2,CASSGQGGRNGYTF
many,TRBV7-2,CASSLIPGLNTDTQYF
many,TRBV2,CASSETQRGSEQYF
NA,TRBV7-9,CASSLTGGQKTQYF
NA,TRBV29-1,CSVDLTRNTEAFF
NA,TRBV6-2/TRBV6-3,CASSYVGATRRGYF